Shown below are 5 T cell receptor beta chains from a single sample sequenced in a study of cytomegalovirus exposure and HLA in healthy donors listed by TCRdb under 2017. The library was made by the immunoSEQ multiplex PCR assay. The multiplex PCR relied on a mix of 60 forward primers for TCR Vbeta segments and 13 reverse primers for TCR Jbeta segments. The table was pulled from immuneACCESS by TCRdb, which kept in-frame rearrangements only. Such tables lose some clones; where checked, under half of the loss comes from unresolved V genes, and the rest has no known cause. For this sample the table gives over 85,000 clones, of which 65% to 80% were detected only once. The ten biggest clones cover 5.5% to 7% of the sample. Sequences were obtained from PBMCs. Every receptor here comes from a man aged 30 to 45 in good health and CMV-seropositive.

The rearrangement uses TRBV12-5 and TRBJ1-2, with D possibly matching TRBD1 (5 bases). Germline assignment: CDR1 LGHNT and CDR2 FRNRAP. The CDR3 spans 19 residues. V shed 3 bases and J shed 1 base, with 24 bases lying between them. The CDR3 here is CASGFDTLGHLINNYGYTF. CDR3 nucleotide sequence: TGTGCTAGTGGTTTCGACACCCTCGGACACCTTATAAATAACTATGGCTACACCTTC.

The chain links TRBV30 to TRBJ2-1, with 10 positions matching TRBD2. J gave up 10 bases and V 2 bases, and 11 bases lay outside the gene matches. The CDR3 runs 15 residues. Germline V gene lookup returns CDR1 GTSNPN and CDR2 SVGIG (reference sequence). The DNA for the CDR3 is TGTGCCTGGAGTCTACTAGCGGGGAGTTCGAGCGAGCAGTTCTTC. This sequence encodes CAWSLLAGSSSEQFF.

This clone was counted a single time. The chain recombines TRBV1 with TRBJ2-3; the table gives TRBD2 as D, unverified against the DNA. TRBV1 is labeled a pseudogene. The CDR3 loop spans 16 amino acids. Written as DNA, the CDR3 is TGCACCAGCAGCCAACTGCCCTACATTCTAGGAGATACGCAGTATTTT. It yields the protein CTSSQLPYILGDTQYF.

The V call is TRBV10-2, the J call TRBJ2-2; D is uncertain. The germline V gene encodes CDR1 WSHSY and CDR2 SAAADI. Trimming shortened V by 3 bases and J by 6 bases, and 8 bases separated the two germline ends. The CDR3 has 13 amino acids. The CDR3 sequence: CASSDHRSGELFF. In nucleotides, the CDR3 is TGCGCCAGCAGTGACCACCGGTCCGGGGAGCTGTTTTTT.

The V and J genes are TRBV10-3 and TRBJ1-2; D perhaps matches TRBD1 (5 bases). V lost 7 bases, J lost 8 bases, and 23 bases lay in between. Germline CDR1 ENHRY, CDR2 SYGVKD. This CDR3 contains 15 residues. CDR3 coding DNA: TGTGCCATCACTGCCCGACAGACCACTATGGAAGGCTACACCTTC. This codes for CAITARQTTMEGYTF.